Below are 4 T cell receptor beta chains sequenced from a single sample in a study of T cells in Graves' hyperthyroidism and ophthalmopathy. TCR beta CDR3 region amplification was performed from RNA transcripts. With the HTBI primer set, the TCR CDR3 went through a first round of RT-PCR. MiXCR, run by TCRdb on the multiplex PCR reads, gives a single entry per CDR3 protein. This table holds more than 600,000 distinct CDR3 sequences, 16% found once. The source material was blood. Source of these receptors: a man in his late teens or twenties with Graves' hyperthyroidism.

This clonotype was counted ten times or more. CDR3 sequence (DNA): TGCAGTGCTTCCAGCGGGACAGGCTATGAGCAGTTCTTC. Encoded protein: CSASSGTGYEQFF. The gene calls are TRBV20-1 and TRBJ2-1; weak D call: TRBD1 (8 bases). CDR1 is DFQATT and CDR2 is SNEGSKA in the germline V gene (reference sequence). The V gene lost 5 bases and the J gene lost 8 bases, with 16 bases spanning the gap. The CDR3 covers 13 residues.

Of note for this clonotype: The junction shows a germline mismatch at one end, possibly a read error. The rearrangement links TRBV11-2 to TRBJ2-2; possibly TRBD2 for D (5 bases). This CDR3 spans 15 amino acids. Looked up from germline, CDR1 is SGHAT and CDR2 is FQNNGV. The CDR3 spells CASSSPRENTGELLF. CDR3 bases: TGTGCCAGCAGCTCCCCGAGGGAGAACACCGGGGAGCTGCTTTTT.

The rearrangement joins TRBV11-3 to TRBJ2-7; 10 bases fit TRBD2. The CDR3 extends over 17 amino acids. Per germline, CDR1 SGHNT and CDR2 YENEEA. V lost 1 base, J lost 0 bases, and 6 bases stayed unmatched. CDR3 sequence reads: CASSLGRASGSSYEQYF. The DNA of the CDR3 is TGTGCCAGCAGCTTAGGTCGGGCTAGCGGGAGCTCCTACGAGCAGTACTTC.

In its sample, this clonotype was seen many times. V and J are TRBV12-3 or TRBV12-4 and TRBJ1-5; tentative D call: TRBD1 (6 bases). V was cut by 1 base and J by 0 bases, with 7 bases left in between. The CDR3 covers 15 residues. The CDR3: CASSLGRGSNQPQHF. Here the CDR3 DNA reads TGTGCCAGCAGTTTAGGCAGGGGTAGCAATCAGCCCCAGCATTTT.